The 16 T cell receptor beta chains below come from one sample, sequenced in a study of blood T cell repertoires in COVID-19. Clones were sequenced by immunoSEQ multiplex PCR, and TCRdb holds only the in-frame ones, with some missing. The table includes about 260,000 clones, roughly 80% detected once. Sequenced input: peripheral blood. These receptors came from a man aged 60-69 years with acute or convalescent COVID-19.

The chain is built from TRBV9 and TRBJ2-7, with 12 positions matching TRBD1. J was trimmed by 5 bases and V by 4 bases; bases with no gene match: 7. There are 15 residues in the CDR3. Germline loops: CDR1 SGDLS, CDR2 YYNGEE. CDR3 DNA: TGTGCCAGCAGCCCCCCGGGACAGGGGGCCCACGAGCAGTACTTC. This codes for CASSPPGQGAHEQYF.

The rearrangement joins TRBV24-1 to TRBJ1-3; the match to TRBD1 covers 7 bases. This CDR3 is 19 amino acids long. Trimming took 4 bases from V and 0 from J; bases not matched to a gene: 14. Germline CDR1 KGHDR, CDR2 SFDVKD. CDR3 sequence: CATSDRRTGAWFSGNTIYF. CDR3 coding DNA: TGTGCCACCAGTGACCGGAGGACAGGAGCCTGGTTCTCTGGAAACACCATATATTTT.

The chain recombines TRBV28 with TRBJ2-7, with 8 bases lining up with TRBD1. The CDR3 sequence is 16 residues long. Germline CDR1 and CDR2: MDHEN and SYDVKM. Unmatched junction bases numbered 8, after V lost 1 base and J lost 3 bases. CDR3 residues: CASSLYGQGSFYEQYF. The CDR3 DNA sequence: TGTGCCAGCAGTTTATATGGACAGGGATCTTTCTACGAGCAGTACTTC.

The V call is TRBV5-8, the J call TRBJ2-5, with TRBD2 matching 8 bases. Germline V CDR1 and CDR2: SGHTS, YDEGEE. V shed 5 bases and J 2 bases; nucleotides not matched to a gene: 5. This CDR3 is built from 14 residues. The CDR3 DNA follows: TGTGCCAGCAGTCGGGGGGGTTTGCAAGAGACCCAGTACTTC. This sequence encodes CASSRGGLQETQYF.

With regard to this clone: Relative to the germline gene, one junction end is altered; a read error may explain this. The V gene is TRBV6-6, the J gene TRBJ1-2; maybe TRBD1 (5 bases). The CDR3 spans 15 residues. Germline V gives CDR1 MNHNY, CDR2 SVGAGI (reference sequence). As DNA, the CDR3 is TGTGCCAGCAGTTACCGAGAAGGGAAGGGGTTGGATGGTCCTTTC. Translation gives CASSYREGKGLDGPF.

This clone was seen a few times. This chain uses TRBV15 with TRBJ1-3, with no clear D. Trimming took off 3 bases at V and 0 bases at J, with 12 bases between the two ends. Germline assignment: CDR1 LNHNV and CDR2 YYDKDF (reference sequence). The length of the CDR3 is 16 residues. This CDR3 is CATSRPGGYSGNTIYF. CDR3 DNA: TGTGCCACCAGCAGGCCCGGCGGCTACTCTGGAAACACCATATATTTT.

This chain joins TRBV6-5 and TRBJ1-1; 8 bases match TRBD1. Trimming cost V 5 bases and J 2 bases; bases outside gene matches: 4. CDR3 size: 14 residues. The germline CDR1 and CDR2 sequences are MNHEY and SVGAGI. CDR3 bases: TGTGCCAGCAGTCCCAGGGGGCAAAACACTGAAGCTTTCTTT. Residues: CASSPRGQNTEAFF.

This rearrangement joins TRBV19 to TRBJ1-1; 7 positions agree with TRBD1. The germline V gene encodes CDR1 LNHDA and CDR2 SQIVND (reference sequence). Germline trimming cut 4 bases from V and 0 bases from J; bases unmatched to any gene: 5. The CDR3 sequence is 15 residues long. The CDR3 nucleotides are TGTGCCAGTAGTAGGAGACAGGGCATGAACACTGAAGCTTTCTTT. Translated, it gives CASSRRQGMNTEAFF.

The rearrangement uses TRBV6-2 or TRBV6-3 and TRBJ2-7; 9 bases match TRBD2. The J segment lost 0 bases and the V segment lost 2 bases, leaving 5 bases of the junction unmatched. The CDR3 contains 16 residues. In germline, CDR1 is MNHEY, CDR2 SVGEGT. CDR3 sequence (DNA): TGTGCCAGCAGTTACGGGGCTAGCGGGAACTCCTACGAGCAGTACTTC. Its protein product is CASSYGASGNSYEQYF.

The gene calls are TRBV6-5 and TRBJ2-5, with 10 bases fitting TRBD2. V lost 7 bases and J lost 5; bases outside the gene matches: 4. The CDR3 runs 13 residues. Germline CDR1 reads MNHEY; CDR2 reads SVGAGI. The CDR3 region is CASTLAGEETQYF. CDR3 in DNA: TGTGCCAGCACCCTAGCGGGAGAGGAGACCCAGTACTTC.

The chain has TRBV3-1 (or the pseudogene TRBV3-2) and TRBJ2-7; possibly TRBD2 for D (6 bases). CDR1 is LGHDT and CDR2 is YNNKEL in the germline V gene (reference sequence). The CDR3 sequence is 14 residues long. Between the trimmed V and J ends, which lost 3 bases and 5 bases, there was a span of 14 bases. The CDR3 nucleotides read TGTGCCAGCAGCCACAGCGCGGGAAACGACGAGCAGTACTTC. Protein product: CASSHSAGNDEQYF.

The chain has TRBV21-1 and TRBJ2-3; TRBD1 was called by the table and not checked on the DNA. TRBV21-1 is assigned pseudogene status. The length of the CDR3 is 15 residues. CDR3 DNA sequence: TGTGCCAGAAAACAGGGGATAGTGTACACAGATACGCAGTATTTT. Its translation is CARKQGIVYTDTQYF.

The chain carries TRBV19 and TRBJ2-2, with D possibly matching TRBD1 (6 bases). V was pared by 3 bases and J by 1 base, with 9 bases between. The germline CDR1 and CDR2 sequences are LNHDA and SQIVND (reference sequence). This CDR3 is 15 amino acids long. The CDR3 protein is CASSIRTENTGELFF. CDR3 bases: TGTGCCAGTAGTATCAGGACAGAGAACACCGGGGAGCTGTTTTTT.

The rearrangement uses TRBV3-1 (or the pseudogene TRBV3-2) and TRBJ2-5; 11 bases are a match to TRBD1. Germline V CDR1 and CDR2: LGHDT, YNNKEL (reference sequence). Trimming removed 5 bases from V and 5 bases from J; junction bases left unmatched: 13. The CDR3 covers 17 residues. The CDR3 DNA is TGTGCCAGCAGCTCAGGTCTGGACAGGGGGCCTGGGGAGACCCAGTACTTC. This sequence encodes CASSSGLDRGPGETQYF.

The V gene is TRBV5-1, the J gene TRBJ1-5, with TRBD1 matching 8 bases. This CDR3 spans 15 amino acids. Germline trimming cut 4 bases from V and 3 bases from J; bases unmatched to any gene: 6. Germline V lookup: CDR1 SGHRS, CDR2 YFSETQ. For the CDR3, the DNA is TGCGCCAGCAGCCTGCAGGGGGCAGACAATCAGCCCCAGCATTTT. Residues: CASSLQGADNQPQHF.

This clone has a single count. The junction differs from germline at one of its ends, possibly a read error. The same CDR3 also results from other DNA sequences found in this sample. The gene calls are TRBV6-5 and TRBJ2-7; no clear D. Germline CDR1 reads MNHEY; CDR2 reads SVGAGI. The CDR3 is 13 amino acids. The CDR3 sequence: CASSYSRSSEQYF. As DNA, the CDR3 is TGTGCCAGCAGTTACTCTCGTTCCTCCGAGCAGTACTTC.